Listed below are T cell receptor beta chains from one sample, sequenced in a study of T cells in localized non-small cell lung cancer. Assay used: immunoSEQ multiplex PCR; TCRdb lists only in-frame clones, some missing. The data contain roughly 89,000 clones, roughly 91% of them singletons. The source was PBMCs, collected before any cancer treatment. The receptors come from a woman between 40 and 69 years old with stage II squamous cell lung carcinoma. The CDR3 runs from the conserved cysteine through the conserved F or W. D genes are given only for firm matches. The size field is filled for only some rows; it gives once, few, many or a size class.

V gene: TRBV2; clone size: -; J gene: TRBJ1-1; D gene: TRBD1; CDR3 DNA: TGTGCCAGCAGTGATATAGGACAGGGGCGGACTGAAGCTTTCTTT; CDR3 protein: CASSDIGQGRTEAFF
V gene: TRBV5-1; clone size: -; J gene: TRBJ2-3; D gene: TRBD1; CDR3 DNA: TGCGCCAGCAGCTACGGACAGGGGGTGACAGATACGCAGTATTTT; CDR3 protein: CASSYGQGVTDTQYF
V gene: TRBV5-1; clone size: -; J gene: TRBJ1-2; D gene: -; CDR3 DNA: TGCGCCAGCAGCTTAACGGGGCAGGGGGGCTACACCTTC; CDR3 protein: CASSLTGQGGYTF
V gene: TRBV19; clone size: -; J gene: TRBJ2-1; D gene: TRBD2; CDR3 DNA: TGTGCCAGTAATTTCGACGGAAGCGGGGATTCCTTTATGTCCTACAATGAGCAGTTCTTC; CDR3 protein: CASNFDGSGDSFMSYNEQFF
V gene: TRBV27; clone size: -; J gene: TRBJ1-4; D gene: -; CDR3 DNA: TGTGCCAGCCAACAGGTCCCAAATGAAAAACTGTTTTTT; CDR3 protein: CASQQVPNEKLFF
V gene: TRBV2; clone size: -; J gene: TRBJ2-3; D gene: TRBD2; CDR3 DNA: TGTGCCAGCAGTGGGGGACTAGCGGGAGTAACGCAGTATTTT; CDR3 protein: CASSGGLAGVTQYF
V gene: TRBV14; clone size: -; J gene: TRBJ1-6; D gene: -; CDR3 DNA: TGTGCCAGCAGCCCAGGGCGAAATAATTCACCCCTCCACTTT; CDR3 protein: CASSPGRNNSPLHF
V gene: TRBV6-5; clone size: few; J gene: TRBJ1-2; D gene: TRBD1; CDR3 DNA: TGTGCCAGCCGCTCAGGGGGTACAAACTATGGCTACACCTTC; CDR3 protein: CASRSGGTNYGYTF
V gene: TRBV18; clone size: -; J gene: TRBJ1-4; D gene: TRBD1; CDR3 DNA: TGTGCCAGCTCACCTGCAGGGGGCGCGAGTGAAAAACTGTTTTTT; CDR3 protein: CASSPAGGASEKLFF
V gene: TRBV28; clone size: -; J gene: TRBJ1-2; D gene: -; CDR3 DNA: TGTGCCAGCAGTTTGAGGGGCGCGGGGGGCTACACCTTC; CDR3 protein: CASSLRGAGGYTF
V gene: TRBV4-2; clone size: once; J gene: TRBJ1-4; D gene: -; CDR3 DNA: TGTGCCAGCAGCCAAGGGGACATAACTAATGAAAAACTGTTTTTT; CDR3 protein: CASSQGDITNEKLFF
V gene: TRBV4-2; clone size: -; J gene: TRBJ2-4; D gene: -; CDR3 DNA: TGTGCCAGCAGCCCAATGAACAGCACCTTAGCCAAAAACATTCAGTACTTC; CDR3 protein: CASSPMNSTLAKNIQYF
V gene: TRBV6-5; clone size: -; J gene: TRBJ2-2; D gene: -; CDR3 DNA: TGTGCCAGCAGTTACTCCCCCGATGGGACCGGGGAGCTGTTTTTT; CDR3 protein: CASSYSPDGTGELFF
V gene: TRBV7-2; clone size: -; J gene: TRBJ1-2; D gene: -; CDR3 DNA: TGTGCCAGCAGCTTAGCGGGGGCAGGAGGCTACACCTTC; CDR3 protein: CASSLAGAGGYTF
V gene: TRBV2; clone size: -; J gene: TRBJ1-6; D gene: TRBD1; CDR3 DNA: TGTGCCAGCAACGACAGGGCTAATTCACCCCTCCACTTT; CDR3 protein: CASNDRANSPLHF
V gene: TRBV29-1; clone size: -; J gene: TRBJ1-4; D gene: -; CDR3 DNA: TGCAGCACTCGGACGGCCCTCGAAGGGGAAAAACTGTTTTTT; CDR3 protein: CSTRTALEGEKLFF
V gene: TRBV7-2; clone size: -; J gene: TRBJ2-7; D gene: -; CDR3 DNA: TGTGCCAGCAGCCCCGACCAGATGATGGACGAGCAGTACTTC; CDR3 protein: CASSPDQMMDEQYF
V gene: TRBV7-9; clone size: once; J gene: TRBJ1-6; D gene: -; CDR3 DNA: TGTGCCAGCAGCTTAAGGGATTCACCCCTCCACTTT; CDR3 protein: CASSLRDSPLHF
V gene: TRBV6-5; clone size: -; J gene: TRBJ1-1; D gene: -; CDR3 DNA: TGTGCCAGCAGGTACGACGCGAACACTGAAGCTTTCTTT; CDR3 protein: CASRYDANTEAFF
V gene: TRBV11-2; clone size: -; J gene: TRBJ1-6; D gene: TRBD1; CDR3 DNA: TGTGCCAGCAGCTTGGGACAACAGGGGACTTCACCCCTCCACTTT; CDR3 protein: CASSLGQQGTSPLHF
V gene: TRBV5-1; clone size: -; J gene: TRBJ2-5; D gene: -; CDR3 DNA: TGCGCCAGCAGCTTGGCCGAGGTAGGAGGGAGAGAGACCCAGTACTTC; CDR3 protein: CASSLAEVGGRETQYF
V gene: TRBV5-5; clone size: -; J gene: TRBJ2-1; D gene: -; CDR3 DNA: TGTGCCAGCACCACCCGGGACTCCTCCTACAATGAGCAGTTCTTC; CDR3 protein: CASTTRDSSYNEQFF
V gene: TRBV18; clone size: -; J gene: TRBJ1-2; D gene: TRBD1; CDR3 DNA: TGTGCCAGCTCACCACTAGGGACAGGATCCGATTATGGCTACACCTTC; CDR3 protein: CASSPLGTGSDYGYTF
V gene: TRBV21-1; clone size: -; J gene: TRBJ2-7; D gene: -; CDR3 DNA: TGTGCCAGCAGCAGGTCTATCGGGATCCACATCTCCTACGAGCAGTACTTC; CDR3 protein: CASSRSIGIHISYEQYF
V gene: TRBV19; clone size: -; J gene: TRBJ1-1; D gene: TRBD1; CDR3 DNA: TGTGCCAGTTCATCACAGGGGGCGCATCGGACTGAAGCTTTCTTT; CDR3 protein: CASSSQGAHRTEAFF
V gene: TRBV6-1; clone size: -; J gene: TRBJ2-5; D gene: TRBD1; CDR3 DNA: TGTGCCAGCAGTGAACGAGGTTCTGGTCAGGGGGCAAAGACCCAGTACTTC; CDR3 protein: CASSERGSGQGAKTQYF
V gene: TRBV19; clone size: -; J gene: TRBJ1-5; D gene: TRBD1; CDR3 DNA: TGTGCCAGTAGTATAACGGGACAGCACAATCAGCCCCAGCATTTT; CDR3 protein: CASSITGQHNQPQHF
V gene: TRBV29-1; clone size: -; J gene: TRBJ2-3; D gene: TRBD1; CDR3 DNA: TGCAGCGTAGTGACAGGGGGTGCAGATACGCAGTATTTT; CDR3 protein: CSVVTGGADTQYF
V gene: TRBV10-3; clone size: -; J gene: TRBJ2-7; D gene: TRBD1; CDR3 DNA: TGTGCCATCAGGCCGACAGGGGTCTTTTCCCACGAGCAGTACTTC; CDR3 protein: CAIRPTGVFSHEQYF
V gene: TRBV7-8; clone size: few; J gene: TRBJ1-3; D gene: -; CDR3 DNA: TGTGCCAGCAGCTTAACGGGGAGCTACTCTGGAAACACCATATATTTT; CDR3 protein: CASSLTGSYSGNTIYF
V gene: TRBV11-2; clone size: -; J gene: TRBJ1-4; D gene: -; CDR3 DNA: TGTGCCAGCAGCTTAGCGGGGGGGATGGGGGAAAAACTGTTTTTT; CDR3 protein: CASSLAGGMGEKLFF
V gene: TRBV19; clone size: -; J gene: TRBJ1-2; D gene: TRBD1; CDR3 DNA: TGTGCCAGTTGGATGACAGGGACAGCTAACTATGGCTACACCTTC; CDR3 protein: CASWMTGTANYGYTF
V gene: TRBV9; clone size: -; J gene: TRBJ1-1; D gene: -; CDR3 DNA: TGTGCCAGCAGCCCCCGGACAGTAATGAACACTGAAGCTTTCTTT; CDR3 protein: CASSPRTVMNTEAFF
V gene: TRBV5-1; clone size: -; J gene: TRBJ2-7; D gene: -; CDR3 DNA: TGCGCCAGCAGCTTGGCCGGGAATAGTATGCGCGAGCAGTACTTC; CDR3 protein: CASSLAGNSMREQYF
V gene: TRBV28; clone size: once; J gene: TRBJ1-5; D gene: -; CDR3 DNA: TGTGCCAGCGATGGTTTCGATCAGCCCCAGCATTTT; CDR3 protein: CASDGFDQPQHF
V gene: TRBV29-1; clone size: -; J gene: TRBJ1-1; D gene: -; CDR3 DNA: TGCAGCGTCGCCGACAGAATGAACACTGAAGCTTTCTTT; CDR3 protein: CSVADRMNTEAFF
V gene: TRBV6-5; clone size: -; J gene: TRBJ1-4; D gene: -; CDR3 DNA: TGTGCCAGCAGCTCAACAGGGTTTAATGAAAAACTGTTTTTT; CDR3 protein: CASSSTGFNEKLFF
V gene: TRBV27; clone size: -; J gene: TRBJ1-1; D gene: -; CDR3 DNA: TGTGCCAGCAGTTTTGGTTCGGTCCCCACTGAAGCTTTCTTT; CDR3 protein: CASSFGSVPTEAFF
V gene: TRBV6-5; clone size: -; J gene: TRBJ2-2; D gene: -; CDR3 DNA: TGTGCCAGCAGTTACTCGAGGGGTGGGGAGCTGTTTTTT; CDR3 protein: CASSYSRGGELFF
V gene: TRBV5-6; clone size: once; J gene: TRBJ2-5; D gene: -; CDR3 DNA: TGTGCCAGCAGCTTGGCCGGGAGAGGCCAAGAGACCCAGTACTTC; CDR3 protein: CASSLAGRGQETQYF
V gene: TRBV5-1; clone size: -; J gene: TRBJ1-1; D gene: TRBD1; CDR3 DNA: TGCGCCAGCAGATTGGGACAGACGAACACTGAAGCTTTCTTT; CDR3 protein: CASRLGQTNTEAFF
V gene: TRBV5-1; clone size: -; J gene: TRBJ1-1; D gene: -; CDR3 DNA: TGCGCCAGCAGCTTGGAGGCAGGGGTGAACACTGAAGCTTTCTTT; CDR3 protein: CASSLEAGVNTEAFF
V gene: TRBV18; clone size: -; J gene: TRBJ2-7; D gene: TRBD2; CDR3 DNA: TGTGCCAGCTCACCACCGACTAGCCCGCTACACGAGCAGTACTTC; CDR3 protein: CASSPPTSPLHEQYF
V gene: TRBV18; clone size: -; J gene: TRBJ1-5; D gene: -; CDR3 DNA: TGTGCCAGCTCACCAATAGCGGGGGATCAGCCCCAGCATTTT; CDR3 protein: CASSPIAGDQPQHF
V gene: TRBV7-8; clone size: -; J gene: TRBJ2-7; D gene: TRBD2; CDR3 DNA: TGTGCCAGCAGCTTAGGGGAGGGCCGGGGGCAGTACTTC; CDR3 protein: CASSLGEGRGQYF
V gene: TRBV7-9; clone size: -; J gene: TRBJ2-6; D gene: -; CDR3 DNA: TGTGCCAGCAGCTTGGACAGCTCTGGGGCCAACGTCCTGACTTTC; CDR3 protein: CASSLDSSGANVLTF
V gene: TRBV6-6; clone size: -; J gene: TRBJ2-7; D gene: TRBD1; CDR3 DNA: TGTGCCATAACCGGGACAGGGGACTACGAGCAGTACTTC; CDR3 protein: CAITGTGDYEQYF
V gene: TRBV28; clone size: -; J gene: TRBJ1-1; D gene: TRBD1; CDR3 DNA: TGTGCCAGCAGTGGACAGGTAGGGGGTGAAGCTTTCTTT; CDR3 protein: CASSGQVGGEAFF
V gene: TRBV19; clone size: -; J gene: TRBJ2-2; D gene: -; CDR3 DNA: TGTGCCATTAGGCGGAGGGGAGACACCGGGGAGCTGTTTTTT; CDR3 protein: CAIRRRGDTGELFF
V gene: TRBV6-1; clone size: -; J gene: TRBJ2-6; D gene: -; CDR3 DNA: TGTGCCGGCCGGCCCTTAGGCTCTGGGGCCAACGTCCTGACTTTC; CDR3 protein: CAGRPLGSGANVLTF
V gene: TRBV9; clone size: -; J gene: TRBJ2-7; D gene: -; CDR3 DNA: TGTGCCAGCAGCCCGGACGGAACATCCTACGAGCAGTACTTC; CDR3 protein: CASSPDGTSYEQYF
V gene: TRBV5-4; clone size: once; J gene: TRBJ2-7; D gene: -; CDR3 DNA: TGTGCCAGCAGCCGCCAGGGGTTAAGCTCCTACGAGCAGTACTTC; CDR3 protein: CASSRQGLSSYEQYF
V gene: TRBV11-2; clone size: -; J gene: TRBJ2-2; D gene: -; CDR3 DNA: TGTGCCAGCAGCTTAGATTTTTCCGGGACCGGGGAGCTGTTTTTT; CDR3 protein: CASSLDFSGTGELFF
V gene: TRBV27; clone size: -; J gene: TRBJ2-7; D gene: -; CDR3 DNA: TGTGCCAGCAGTTTAAACTCACAGGCCTACCGCCTATTCTACGAGCAGTACTTC; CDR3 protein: CASSLNSQAYRLFYEQYF
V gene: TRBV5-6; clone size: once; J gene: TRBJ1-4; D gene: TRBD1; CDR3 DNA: TGTGCCAGCAGCGGCGGGACAGGGCTTAATGAAAAACTGTTTTTT; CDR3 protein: CASSGGTGLNEKLFF
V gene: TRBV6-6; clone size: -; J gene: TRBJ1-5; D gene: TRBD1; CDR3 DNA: TGTGCCAGCAGTTTCTCCGGGACAGGGTATCAGCCCCAGCATTTT; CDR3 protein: CASSFSGTGYQPQHF
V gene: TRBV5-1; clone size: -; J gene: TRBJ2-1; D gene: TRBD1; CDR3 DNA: TGCGCCAGCCGGAAAGGGGGCGGGAATGAGCAGTTCTTC; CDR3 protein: CASRKGGGNEQFF
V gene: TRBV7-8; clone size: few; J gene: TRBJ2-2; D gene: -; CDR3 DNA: TGTGCCAGCAGCCCGGGGGTCTTCCCCACGTTGAGTAGGACGAACACCGGGGAGCTGTTTTTT; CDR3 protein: CASSPGVFPTLSRTNTGELFF
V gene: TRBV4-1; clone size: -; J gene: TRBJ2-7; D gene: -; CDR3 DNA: TGCGCCAGCAGCCAAGGGACGGTCTACGAGCAGTACTTC; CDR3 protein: CASSQGTVYEQYF
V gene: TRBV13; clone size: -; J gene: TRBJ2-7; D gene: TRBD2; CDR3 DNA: TGTGCCAGCAGGGAGGGAGGGACCTACGAGCAGTACTTC; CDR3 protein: CASREGGTYEQYF